Listed here are 9 T cell receptor beta chains from one sample, sequenced in a study of T cell responses to AZD1222 COVID-19 vaccine. Sequenced by immunoSEQ multiplex PCR; TCRdb stores in-frame clones only, minus some. The sample has 86,000 or so clones, 85% to 90% seen once. Specimen: peripheral blood, collected 28 days after the second AZD1222 dose. Receptors originate from an adult who received the AZD1222 COVID-19 vaccine.

The chain uses TRBV6-5 and TRBJ1-3; tentative D call: TRBD1 (5 bases). Per germline, CDR1 MNHEY and CDR2 SVGAGI. The CDR3 runs 15 residues. V was shortened by 6 bases and J by 0 bases, with 12 bases between the two germline ends. The CDR3 bases are TGTGCCAGCAGACGGGGCAGCGACTCTGGAAACACCATATATTTT. Protein product: CASRRGSDSGNTIYF.

This chain connects TRBV19 to TRBJ1-2; 10 nucleotides match TRBD1. Trimming at V came to 7 bases and at J to 3 bases, leaving 11 bases not matched to a gene. CDR1 and CDR2 from the germline V gene are LNHDA and SQIVND (reference sequence). This CDR3 spans 16 amino acids. The DNA of the CDR3 is TGTGCCAGTACCCTGACAGGGGGCGCAGGCTACTATGGCTACACCTTC. This sequence encodes CASTLTGGAGYYGYTF.

The V gene is TRBV6-5, the J gene TRBJ2-6; D is unclear. The CDR3 sequence is 14 residues long. Trimming left V 6 bases short and J 3 bases short, with 9 bases between. Germline CDR1 is MNHEY and CDR2 is SVGAGI. The CDR3 reads CASSADGGANVLTF. The CDR3 DNA sequence: TGTGCCAGCAGCGCGGATGGTGGGGCCAACGTCCTGACTTTC.

The chain is built from TRBV12-3 or TRBV12-4 and TRBJ2-2; D unresolved. This CDR3 has 13 amino acids. Trimming shortened V by 5 bases and J by 4 bases, and 8 bases separated the two germline ends. The CDR3 spells CASSPKGTGELFF. The DNA of the CDR3 is TGTGCCAGCAGTCCGAAGGGCACCGGGGAGCTGTTTTTT.

The chain recombines TRBV5-5 with TRBJ2-2; TRBD2 aligns across 12 bases. Trimming at V came to 5 bases and at J to 5 bases, leaving 10 bases not matched to a gene. Germline V lookup: CDR1 SGHKS, CDR2 YYEKEE (reference sequence). The CDR3 is made up of 17 amino acids. The CDR3 DNA reads TGTGCCAGCAGACCCCGGACTAGCGGGATGGCTACCGGGGAGCTGTTTTTT. Translating gives CASRPRTSGMATGELFF.

In this sample, this clone turned up once. This chain joins TRBV27 and TRBJ2-7; the D gene is possibly TRBD2 (6 bases). The V end lost 5 bases, the J end lost 0 bases, and 14 bases lay between the germline ends. The V gene's germline CDR1 is MNHEY and CDR2 SMNVEV (reference sequence). The CDR3 is 15 residues long. The CDR3 protein is CASSITGGTSYEQYF. The CDR3 coding sequence is TGTGCCAGCAGTATCACGGGCGGGACCTCCTACGAGCAGTACTTC.

This rearrangement joins TRBV5-4 to TRBJ2-4; TRBD2 might be the D (6 bases). The germline V and J ends were trimmed by 5 bases and 0 bases, with 9 bases remaining between them. Germline V gene data show CDR1 as SGHNT and CDR2 as YYREEE (reference sequence). CDR3 length: 14 amino acids. CDR3 sequence: CASRRDIAKNIQYF. CDR3 DNA: TGTGCCAGCAGGCGGGATATAGCCAAAAACATTCAGTACTTC.

The chain has TRBV6-5 and TRBJ2-3, with 11 nucleotides matching TRBD2. CDR1 and CDR2 from the germline V gene are MNHEY and SVGAGI. Trimming took 2 bases from V and 6 from J; bases not matched to a gene: 7. The CDR3 loop spans 16 amino acids. This CDR3 is CASSYGLAGGRDTQYF. In DNA form, the CDR3 reads TGTGCCAGCAGTTACGGGCTAGCGGGGGGTAGGGATACGCAGTATTTT.

This chain connects TRBV4-2 to TRBJ2-7; D is ambiguous. Trimming took off 0 bases at V and 1 base at J, with 10 bases between the two ends. The CDR3 is 15 amino acids. Germline V gene lookup returns CDR1 LGHNA and CDR2 YNFKEQ. CDR3 in amino acids: CASSQELGWSYEQYF. The CDR3 coding sequence is TGTGCCAGCAGCCAAGAGCTAGGCTGGTCCTACGAGCAGTACTTC.